The next 22 T cell receptor beta chains were all read from a single sample in a study of blood T cells in healthy people across ages. With a J-beta primer mix and a sample-barcoded 5' primer, a second PCR ran 7 to 11 cycles. TCRdb ran MiXCR on the 5' RACE reads and lists one entry per CDR3 protein. The sample yields about 640,000 distinct CDR3 sequences, around 54% seen once. Sequencing input: blood. Source of these receptors: a man aged 60-69 years in good health.

This clonotype was detected once. V is TRBV10-3 and J is TRBJ2-5; either TRBD1 or TRBD2 may supply D (5 bases each). Trimming removed 10 bases at V and 7 bases at J, with 19 bases between. CDR1 and CDR2 from the germline V gene are ENHRY and SYGVKD. This CDR3 is 13 amino acids long. The CDR3 DNA reads as TGTGCCACCGCCGGGACCCCCTCGGTGACCCAGTACTTC. It codes for CATAGTPSVTQYF.

This clonotype was picked up one time. The V and J genes are TRBV21-1 and TRBJ2-4; no check of the table's D call, TRBD1, against the DNA was made. The end of the DNA aligns better with TRBJ2-7, so the J call may be wrong. TRBV21-1 is labeled a pseudogene. The CDR3 sequence is 15 residues long. CDR3 DNA sequence: TGTGCCAGCAGCCGAAGGGTACAGGAGACCTACGAGCAGTACTTC. Translation: CASSRRVQETYEQYF.

The chain combines TRBV28 with TRBJ2-6; D gene unclear. V was shortened by 6 bases and J by 2 bases, with 11 bases between the two germline ends. The germline gives CDR1 MDHEN, CDR2 SYDVKM. The CDR3 loop spans 15 amino acids. This chain's CDR3 is CASSPPQAGANVLTF. CDR3 nucleotides: TGTGCCAGCAGCCCCCCCCAGGCTGGGGCCAACGTCCTGACTTTC.

This clonotype has a handful of counts. The V call is TRBV5-1, the J call TRBJ2-3; D ambiguous. Trimming took 4 bases from V and 5 from J, leaving 17 bases between them. Per the germline V gene, CDR1 is SGHRS and CDR2 is YFSETQ. The CDR3 consists of 15 residues. The CDR3 protein is CASSQNTIGIDTQYF. The CDR3 DNA is TGCGCCAGCAGCCAGAACACCATAGGAATAGATACGCAGTATTTT.

V gene TRBV6-6 combines with J gene TRBJ1-2; TRBD1 is a possible D gene (5 bases). The V end was cut by 7 bases, the J end by 3 bases, with 15 bases between. Germline CDR1 is MNHNY and CDR2 is SVGAGI (reference sequence). This CDR3 spans 14 amino acids. The CDR3 spells CASIRDVRDYGYTF. CDR3 coding DNA: TGTGCCAGCATCCGGGACGTTCGCGACTATGGCTACACCTTC.

This rearrangement joins TRBV4-2 to TRBJ2-1, with 12 bases matching TRBD2. The CDR3 has 17 residues. Germline loops: CDR1 LGHNA, CDR2 YNFKEQ. With 2 bases clipped from V and 0 bases from J, the junction kept 2 bases outside the gene matches. CDR3 sequence: CASSQLAGGSSYNEQFF. DNA of the CDR3: TGTGCCAGCAGCCAACTAGCGGGGGGGAGCTCCTACAATGAGCAGTTCTTC.

The chain carries TRBV5-1 and TRBJ2-7; 7 bases match TRBD2. The CDR3 runs 15 residues. V trimming: 4 bases; J trimming: 6 bases; junction bases outside the gene matches: 13. Germline V gene data show CDR1 as SGHRS and CDR2 as YFSETQ. CDR3 region: CASSPDAQRGSEQYF. The CDR3 nucleotides read TGCGCCAGCAGCCCGGACGCCCAGCGGGGTTCCGAGCAGTACTTC.

A few counts support this clonotype. This chain connects TRBV20-1 to TRBJ1-2; D gene unclear. There are 15 residues in the CDR3. Trimming removed 1 base at V and 6 bases at J, with 18 bases between. Looked up from germline, CDR1 is DFQATT and CDR2 is SNEGSKA (reference sequence). CDR3 sequence: CSARGLGTATNGYTF. The CDR3 DNA sequence: TGCAGTGCTAGAGGGCTGGGAACCGCGACCAATGGCTACACCTTC.

The V gene is TRBV11-2, the J gene TRBJ1-5, with 7 bases that match TRBD1. CDR1 SGHAT and CDR2 FQNNGV come from the germline V gene. Germline trimming cut 3 bases from V and 2 bases from J; bases unmatched to any gene: 1. This CDR3 has 14 residues. CDR3 in amino acids: CASSFDRGNQPQHF. The CDR3 region has the DNA TGTGCCAGCAGCTTCGACAGGGGCAATCAGCCCCAGCATTTT.

The V call is TRBV3-1, the J call TRBJ2-2, with 7 bases identical to TRBD1. Germline assignment: CDR1 LGHDT and CDR2 YNNKEL (reference sequence). The CDR3 is 14 amino acids. V was clipped by 2 bases and J by 7 bases; unmatched bases: 4. CDR3 loop: CASSQRGLGGELFF. DNA of the CDR3: TGTGCCAGCAGCCAAAGGGGGCTCGGCGGGGAGCTGTTTTTT.

This clonotype appeared once. The rearrangement uses TRBV6-1 and TRBJ2-4; D not resolved. Trimming left V 6 bases short and J 13 bases short, with 16 bases between. CDR1 and CDR2 (germline): MNHNS, SASEGT. This CDR3 is 12 amino acids long. The CDR3 DNA follows: TGTGCCAGCAGCCGGACGGTCGTTGGGCAGTACTTC. This gives the protein CASSRTVVGQYF.

The chain has TRBV7-2 and TRBJ2-5; 9 bases line up with TRBD2. The CDR3 has 15 residues. V gave up 4 bases and J gave up 11 bases; unmatched junction bases: 14. Germline CDR1 reads SGHTA; CDR2 reads FQGNSA. The CDR3 is CASSSTSGRNNEQYF. CDR3 DNA sequence: TGTGCCAGCAGCTCGACTAGCGGTAGAAACAATGAGCAGTACTTC.

This clonotype was seen a handful of times. The chain uses TRBV21-1 and TRBJ2-7; TRBD1 is the table's D call and was not checked against the DNA. TRBV21-1 is listed as a pseudogene. CDR3 length: 12 residues. CDR3 in DNA: TGTGCCAGCCCGACAGGGGGTCAAGAGCAGTACTTC. It codes for CASPTGGQEQYF.

This chain joins TRBV7-9 and TRBJ1-1; D uncertain. The germline gives CDR1 SEHNR, CDR2 FQNEAQ (reference sequence). The CDR3 contains 15 residues. The ends were cut back, 2 bases at V and 0 bases at J, with 10 bases in the middle. The CDR3 here is CASSLSGTMNTEAFF. The CDR3, as DNA: TGTGCCAGCAGCTTATCGGGAACTATGAACACTGAAGCTTTCTTT. Full variable domain (missing parts from reference TRBV7-9 and TRBJ1-1): DTGVSQNPRHKITKRGQNVTFRCDPISEHNRLYWYRQTLGQGPEFLTYFQNEAQLEKSRLLSDRFSAERPKGSFSTLEIQRTEQGDSAMYLCASSLSGTMNTEAFFGQGTRLTVV.

The genes are TRBV5-1 and TRBJ2-7, with TRBD2 identical over 8 bases. The CDR3 has 15 residues. The V gene end was trimmed by 4 bases and the J gene end by 3 bases; junction bases not matched to a gene: 9. The V gene's germline CDR1 is SGHRS and CDR2 YFSETQ. The CDR3 bases are TGCGCCAGCAGCCCCTTAGCGGGGCCTGACTACGAGCAGTACTTC. It codes for CASSPLAGPDYEQYF.

The rearrangement joins TRBV5-5 to TRBJ2-5; D remains ambiguous. Germline CDR1 SGHKS, CDR2 YYEKEE (reference sequence). This CDR3 spans 14 amino acids. Trimming stripped 0 bases from V and 4 bases from J, with 10 bases between. The CDR3 DNA reads TGTGCCAGCAGCTTGGCCGGACGACCAGAGACCCAGTACTTC. Its translation is CASSLAGRPETQYF.

The V and J genes are TRBV12-3 or TRBV12-4 and TRBJ2-1, with TRBD2 matching over 14 bases. This CDR3 is 18 amino acids long. Trimming took 5 bases from V and 4 from J; bases not matched to a gene: 10. The CDR3 DNA is TGTGCCAGCAGTCGCCTCGGGGGACTAGCGGGGGCTTACAATGAGCAGTTCTTC. Translating gives CASSRLGGLAGAYNEQFF.

This rearrangement joins TRBV6-2 or TRBV6-3 to TRBJ1-1; the D gene is possibly TRBD1 (5 bases). The CDR3 is made up of 14 amino acids. V lost 5 bases and J 4 bases, leaving 14 bases between the germline ends. Germline V CDR1 and CDR2: MNHEY, SVGEGT. DNA for the CDR3: TGTGCCAGCAGTGCAGGGAGGAGGGCCACTGAAGCTTTCTTT. It is translated as CASSAGRRATEAFF.

J is TRBJ2-1 and V is TRBV5-5; D may be TRBD2 (5 bases). CDR3 size: 16 residues. From germline, CDR1 is SGHKS and CDR2 YYEKEE (reference sequence). V was trimmed by 4 bases and J by 0 bases, leaving 14 bases between them. The CDR3 DNA follows: TGTGCCAGCAGCCGCGAGGGAGCGACCTCCTACAATGAGCAGTTCTTC. Residues: CASSREGATSYNEQFF. Variable domain in full (rest from reference TRBV5-5 and TRBJ2-1): DAGVTQSPTHLIKTRGQQVTLRCSPISGHKSVSWYQQVLGQGPQFIFQYYEKEERGRGNFPDRFSARQFPNYSSELNVNALLLGDSALYLCASSREGATSYNEQFFGPGTRLTVL.

This sequence joins TRBV12-3 or TRBV12-4 and TRBJ1-2; 8 positions agree with TRBD1. The J segment lost 4 bases and the V segment lost 4 bases, leaving 5 bases of the junction unmatched. The CDR3 spans 14 residues. CDR3 nucleotides: TGTGCCAGCAGTTCCCACAGGGGGGGCTATGGCTACACCTTC. Encoded protein: CASSSHRGGYGYTF.

The J gene is TRBJ2-7, the V gene TRBV12-3 or TRBV12-4; no firm D call. The CDR3 is made up of 15 amino acids. The germline V and J ends were trimmed by 2 bases and 0 bases, with 11 bases remaining between them. The CDR3 protein is CASSLPRSFSYEQYF. CDR3 DNA: TGTGCCAGCAGTTTACCCAGGTCTTTCTCCTACGAGCAGTACTTC.

The rearrangement joins TRBV6-5 to TRBJ2-4, with D tentatively TRBD2 (5 bases). V lost 8 bases and J lost 0, with 17 bases in between. The CDR3 runs 16 residues. Germline V gives CDR1 MNHEY, CDR2 SVGAGI. The CDR3 coding sequence is TGTGCCAGCCGACGCATAAGCGGTCTAGCCAAAAACATTCAGTACTTC. This translates into CASRRISGLAKNIQYF.